These 20 T cell receptor beta chains came from one sample sequenced in a study of T-cell reconstitution after alpha-beta-depleted transplantation in children. Unique molecular identifiers were built into the TCRbeta library. In TCRdb, the PCR reads were re-called with MiXCR into one record per CDR3 protein. The sample includes a few hundred thousand distinct CDR3 sequences, about an eighth seen only once; the top ten take roughly 4.3%. The specimen was PBMCs, collected from the stem cell graft. The receptors come from a human donor who donated a stem cell graft to a child with Fanconi anemia.

The table lists this clonotype with a few counts. The chain combines TRBV5-5 with TRBJ1-2; a possible D gene is TRBD1 (6 bases). V lost 0 bases, J lost 0 bases, and 15 bases lay in between. The CDR3 runs to 17 residues. CDR1 SGHKS and CDR2 YYEKEE come from the germline V gene (reference sequence). This chain's CDR3 is CASSLAGGSRTNYGYTF. CDR3 nucleotide sequence: TGTGCCAGCAGCTTGGCCGGGGGCTCGAGGACTAACTATGGCTACACCTTC.

A few counts support this clonotype. The chain recombines TRBV10-3 with TRBJ2-7; D remains unclear. Trimming removed 0 bases from V and 10 bases from J, with 13 bases in between. The CDR3 spans 13 residues. The germline gives CDR1 ENHRY, CDR2 SYGVKD. This chain's CDR3 is CAISESTVRGQYF. Here the CDR3 DNA reads TGTGCCATCAGTGAGTCGACGGTCCGCGGTCAGTACTTC.

This chain connects TRBV12-3 or TRBV12-4 to TRBJ2-1; D may be TRBD2 (7 bases). Trimming left V 6 bases short and J 0 bases short, with 12 bases between. This CDR3 is 15 amino acids long. In DNA, the CDR3 is TGTGCCAGCAGGGGGGGGCGGCCCTCCTACAATGAGCAGTTCTTC. Translation: CASRGGRPSYNEQFF.

This clonotype was seen a handful of times. The rearrangement uses TRBV5-6 and TRBJ1-1, with a weak D call TRBD1 (5 bases). CDR3 length equals 13 residues. Germline CDR1 SGHDT, CDR2 YYEEEE. V lost 0 bases to trimming and J lost 2 bases, with 5 bases between them. CDR3: CASSLGDNTEAFF. CDR3 DNA: TGTGCCAGCAGCTTGGGGGACAACACTGAAGCTTTCTTT.

This clonotype has just a few counts. This chain uses TRBV20-1 with TRBJ1-2, with D hard to call. The CDR3 loop spans 14 amino acids. The germline gives CDR1 DFQATT, CDR2 SNEGSKA (reference sequence). Trimming left V 0 bases short and J 8 bases short, with 16 bases between. The CDR3 DNA is TGCAGTGCTAGAGAGCGGCAGAGGAGAAGCGGCTACACCTTC. This encodes CSARERQRRSGYTF.

This clonotype was found many times. This chain connects TRBV24-1 to TRBJ2-1, with D uncertain. Per germline, CDR1 KGHDR and CDR2 SFDVKD. V was cut by 4 bases and J by 8 bases, with 8 bases left in between. The CDR3 is 12 amino acids. CDR3 bases: TGTGCCACCAGTGACCCCATGCATGAGCAGTTCTTC. Translated, it gives CATSDPMHEQFF.

This sequence joins TRBV15 and TRBJ1-1; D possibly corresponds to TRBD1 (6 bases). Germline V lookup: CDR1 LNHNV, CDR2 YYDKDF (reference sequence). This CDR3 region has 14 residues. V was cut by 5 bases and J by 0 bases, with 10 bases left in between. In DNA, the CDR3 is TGTGCCACCAGCGCCCAGGGGATGAACACTGAAGCTTTCTTT. Encoded protein: CATSAQGMNTEAFF.

This clonotype was seen a handful of times. The V call is TRBV12-3 or TRBV12-4, the J call TRBJ2-5; D is possibly TRBD1 or TRBD2 (5 bases each). This CDR3 is 13 amino acids long. V was pared by 5 bases and J by 7 bases, with 14 bases between. CDR3 in amino acids: CASSITGLGTQYF. In DNA form, the CDR3 reads TGTGCCAGCAGTATAACAGGACTCGGGACCCAGTACTTC.

The sample holds a few counts of this clonotype. DNA for the CDR3: TGCGCCAGCAGCCCCAGGGGGGCCGATAGCAATCAGCCCCAGCATTTT. Protein product: CASSPRGADSNQPQHF. The rearrangement joins TRBV4-1 to TRBJ1-5; 7 positions agree with TRBD1. This CDR3 comprises 16 residues. The V gene end was trimmed by 4 bases and the J gene end by 0 bases; junction bases not matched to a gene: 6. Germline V lookup: CDR1 MGHRA, CDR2 YSYEKL.

In this sample, this clonotype turned up a few times. The chain is built from TRBV4-3 and TRBJ1-2; no definite D call. Trimming took off 0 bases at V and 4 bases at J, with 6 bases between the two ends. Germline V gene lookup returns CDR1 LGHNA and CDR2 YSLEER. The CDR3 is 13 residues long. The CDR3 sequence is CASSQDLGYGYTF. In DNA form, the CDR3 reads TGCGCCAGCAGCCAAGATCTGGGCTATGGCTACACCTTC.

In its sample, this clonotype was seen many times. The gene calls are TRBV20-1 and TRBJ1-1; perhaps TRBD1 as D (5 bases). The germline CDR1 and CDR2 sequences are DFQATT and SNEGSKA (reference sequence). CDR3 size: 14 residues. The CDR3 here is CITGKGSPNTEAFF. CDR3 bases: TGCATTACGGGTAAGGGGTCCCCGAACACTGAAGCTTTCTTT.

The CDR3 DNA follows: TGCAGCGGACGACCTAGCGGGGGGGCAGATACGCAGTATTTT. This encodes CSGRPSGGADTQYF. The J gene is TRBJ2-3, the V gene TRBV29-1, with 12 nucleotides matching TRBD2. The J segment lost 4 bases and the V segment lost 7 bases, leaving 6 bases of the junction unmatched. The CDR3 consists of 14 residues. Germline V gives CDR1 SQVTM, CDR2 ANQGSEA.

This clonotype came up once. V usage is TRBV20-1 and J usage is TRBJ1-2; possible D gene TRBD1, 5 bases. CDR1 DFQATT and CDR2 SNEGSKA come from the germline V gene (reference sequence). The CDR3 extends over 15 amino acids. V lost 6 bases, J lost 4 bases, and 21 bases lay in between. CDR3 sequence (DNA): TGCAGTGCCCCTCAGGGTTCTGGCTTAGCCTATGGCTACACCTTC. Protein product: CSAPQGSGLAYGYTF.

This clonotype showed up just a few times. The chain has TRBV10-3 and TRBJ2-1, with TRBD2 identical over 7 bases. With V trimmed by 6 bases and J by 8 bases, 4 bases remained unmatched. Per germline, CDR1 ENHRY and CDR2 SYGVKD. The CDR3 covers 12 residues. The CDR3 region is CAIRKTSDEQFF. Here the CDR3 DNA reads TGTGCCATCAGGAAAACTAGCGATGAGCAGTTCTTC.

This clonotype was picked up many times. The rearrangement joins TRBV4-3 to TRBJ1-5; D remains unclear. The CDR3 contains 13 residues. Trimming removed 0 bases from V and 5 bases from J, with 5 bases in between. The V gene's germline CDR1 is LGHNA and CDR2 YSLEER. In nucleotides, the CDR3 is TGCGCCAGCAGCCAAGACTGGGATCAGCCCCAGCATTTT. This translates into CASSQDWDQPQHF.

This clonotype was seen more than once but under ten times. V usage is TRBV12-3 or TRBV12-4 and J usage is TRBJ2-4, with no clear D. The CDR3 has 12 amino acids. The V end was cut by 5 bases, the J end by 5 bases, with 7 bases between. This chain's CDR3 is CASSEAENIQYF. As DNA, the CDR3 is TGTGCCAGCAGTGAAGCAGAAAACATTCAGTACTTC.

The chain uses TRBV7-2 and TRBJ2-5; TRBD1 matches 9 bases. This CDR3 region has 15 residues. The V gene end was trimmed by 4 bases and the J gene end by 1 base; junction bases not matched to a gene: 4. Germline values: CDR1 SGHTA, CDR2 FQGNSA. The CDR3 is CASSWTGDSQETQYF. CDR3 DNA sequence: TGTGCCAGCAGCTGGACAGGGGATTCCCAAGAGACCCAGTACTTC. Filled out from reference TRBV7-2 and TRBJ2-5, the complete variable domain reads GAGVSQSPSNKVTEKGKDVELRCDPISGHTALYWYRQSLGQGLEFLIYFQGNSAPDKSGLPSDRFSAERTGGSVSTLTIQRTQQEDSAVYLCASSWTGDSQETQYFGPGTRLLVL.

This clonotype was recorded a few times. The chain joins TRBV5-1 to TRBJ2-1, with D possibly being TRBD2 (5 bases). Germline CDR1 is SGHRS and CDR2 is YFSETQ. This CDR3 has 16 residues. Trimming stripped 0 bases from V and 8 bases from J, with 18 bases between. The CDR3 loop reads CASSLARPGVGDEQFF. In nucleotides, the CDR3 is TGCGCCAGCAGCTTGGCCCGGCCCGGAGTCGGGGATGAGCAGTTCTTC.

The table lists this clonotype with a few counts. This chain joins TRBV5-1 and TRBJ2-1, with 7 bases lining up with TRBD2. The germline CDR1 and CDR2 sequences are SGHRS and YFSETQ. The V gene end was trimmed by 3 bases and the J gene end by 2 bases; junction bases not matched to a gene: 5. This CDR3 has 15 residues. The CDR3 sequence: CASSSAGSTYNEQFF. Here the CDR3 DNA reads TGCGCCAGCAGCTCAGCGGGGTCGACCTACAATGAGCAGTTCTTC.

This clonotype has more than one count but fewer than ten. J is TRBJ1-6 and V is TRBV7-8; D is possibly TRBD1 (6 bases). The CDR3 has 16 amino acids. Germline CDR1 SGHVS, CDR2 FQNEAQ. V lost 4 bases, J lost 7 bases, and 17 bases lay in between. CDR3 residues: CASSSSEGRGNSPLHF. DNA for the CDR3: TGTGCCAGCAGCTCCTCGGAAGGCAGGGGAAATTCACCCCTCCACTTT.